The text below deals with one T cell receptor (beta chain). Its antigen is as yet unknown. The data originate from a study of cytomegalovirus exposure and HLA in healthy donors. The CDR3 has 15 residues. The germline V gene has CDR1 MNHNY and CDR2 SVGAGI (reference sequence). V gave up 7 bases and J gave up 5 bases; unmatched junction bases: 12. Primers: 60 Vbeta forward and 13 Jbeta reverse. Only in-frame clones appear in the TCRdb table, and some are missing; sequencing was by immunoSEQ multiplex PCR. The sample lists 100,000 to 150,000 clones; 75% to 85% were seen once. Regarding the study as a whole: Most sequenced TCRs were rare (though some public TCRs occurred in many donors). In an earlier analysis, most TCR beta V segments were productive about 87% or about 30% of the time.

Sequenced: PBMCs. The genes are TRBV6-6 and TRBJ2-7; TRBD1 aligns across 9 bases. The clonotype comes from a woman between 50 and 59 years old in good health and CMV-seropositive. Here the CDR3 DNA reads TGTGCCAGCACCGACGCCGGGACAGGGATAGACGAGCAGTACTTC. It is translated as CASTDAGTGIDEQYF.